The rows below give T cell receptor beta chains drawn from one sample of a study of shared clonotypes between healthy human individuals. Repertoires were generated with immunoSEQ multiplex PCR, while TCRdb's copy carries only in-frame clones and drops some. This table holds hundreds of thousands of clones, 96% found once. What was sequenced was memory CD8+ T cells sorted from blood. These receptors originate from a man aged 30 to 45 in good health. CDR3s include the opening cysteine and the closing phenylalanine or tryptophan. The D gene is left open where the match is weak. Size tells how often a clone was seen (once, few, many) or the class of an expanded clone, and some rows leave it out.

d_call clone_size j_call v_call cdr3_nt cdr3_aa
. . TRBJ2-3 TRBV25-1 TGTGCCAGCAGGGGGTATCGGGCAGATACGCAGTATTTT CASRGYRADTQYF
TRBD2 . TRBJ2-5 TRBV5-1 TGCGCCAGCAGCCTAGCGGGAGGGCCTGAGACCCAGTACTTC CASSLAGGPETQYF
. once TRBJ2-3 TRBV30 TGTGCCTGGAATTTTGGGGGCACAGATACGCAGTATTTT CAWNFGGTDTQYF
TRBD2 . TRBJ2-7 TRBV5-1 TGCGCCAGCAGTCGATCCCCGACTAGCAGGGAGAATAAGTTTGGGAGCTACGAGCAGTACTTC CASSRSPTSRENKFGSYEQYF
. . TRBJ2-2 TRBV29-1 TGCAGCGTTGAAAGGGGTATTGGCGGGGAGCTGTTTTTT CSVERGIGGELFF
TRBD2 . TRBJ2-1 TRBV5-1 TGCGCCAGCAGCCCACCAGCGGGAGGTGTTAATGAGCAGTTCTTC CASSPPAGGVNEQFF
. . TRBJ2-1 TRBV7-9 TGTGCCAGCAGCTTCCTTACAACTGCCTACAATGAGCAGTTCTTC CASSFLTTAYNEQFF
. . TRBJ2-7 TRBV29-1 TGCAGCGTTGAAGATTGGGGCTCCTACGAGCAGTACTTC CSVEDWGSYEQYF
. once TRBJ1-2 TRBV30 TGTGCCTGGAGGGCGCAGCAGGGGAACTATGGCTACACCTTC CAWRAQQGNYGYTF
. . TRBJ2-4 TRBV5-4 TGTGCCAGCAGCCTGCGGGGATCTAGCATTCAGTACTTC CASSLRGSSIQYF
TRBD2 . TRBJ2-3 TRBV14 TGTGCCAGCAGCCAGATAGCGGGAGGCCGGGATACGCAGTATTTT CASSQIAGGRDTQYF
TRBD2 . TRBJ2-1 TRBV10-3 TGTGCCACCTTCGAGGGGTCCCGACTAGCGGGTCTTCCCTACAATGAGCAGTTCTTC CATFEGSRLAGLPYNEQFF
. . TRBJ2-6 TRBV27 TGTGCCAGCAGTGCCACATACAGGTCTGGGGCCAACGTCCTGACTTTC CASSATYRSGANVLTF
. . TRBJ1-5 TRBV6-1 TGTGCCACTAAGTTGGGAGGGGAGAGCAATCAGCCCCAGCATTTT CATKLGGESNQPQHF
TRBD2 . TRBJ2-5 TRBV5-1 TGCGCCAGCAGCTTCCCTAGCGGGAGTAGGGAGACCCAGTACTTC CASSFPSGSRETQYF
. . TRBJ2-1 TRBV30 TGTGCCTGGAGTGTAGAAGCTGAGCAGTTCTTC CAWSVEAEQFF
. . TRBJ2-3 TRBV28 TGTGCCAGCAGTTTGGGGGTTACGCAGTATTTT CASSLGVTQYF
TRBD2 . TRBJ2-7 TRBV28 TGTGCCAGCAGTGGTAGCGGGAGAGCTTACGAGCAGTACTTC CASSGSGRAYEQYF
. . TRBJ2-5 TRBV5-1 TGCGCCAGCAGCTTGTCTGAGGGGGTGGACCAGTACTTC CASSLSEGVDQYF
. once TRBJ2-1 TRBV5-1 TGCGCCAGCAGCCCGGACGGGGGCGGGGGCAATGAGCAGTTCTTC CASSPDGGGGNEQFF
. . TRBJ1-1 TRBV19 TGTGCCAGTAGTGAGGGGAGAACTGAAGCTTTCTTT CASSEGRTEAFF
. . TRBJ1-1 TRBV19 TGTGCCAGTAGTATAGATCCAGGAAAATATATTGAAGCTTTCTTT CASSIDPGKYIEAFF
TRBD1 once TRBJ2-1 TRBV4-1 TGCGCCAGCAGGGCAACAGGGGGCGGGTACAATGAGCAGTTCTTC CASRATGGGYNEQFF
. few TRBJ1-1 TRBV9 TGTGCCAGCAGCGTAGGGGAGAGGAACACTGAAGCTTTCTTT CASSVGERNTEAFF
. . TRBJ1-2 TRBV28 TGTGCCAGCAGTTTATTGAGGGATGGTGGCTACACCTTC CASSLLRDGGYTF
. . TRBJ2-3 TRBV27 TGTGCCAGCAGTTTATGGGCGGGAGAGGGGGCAGATACGCAGTATTTT CASSLWAGEGADTQYF
TRBD2 once TRBJ2-7 TRBV2 TGTGCCAGCAGTGGACTAGCGGGAGCCTACGAGCAGTACTTC CASSGLAGAYEQYF
. . TRBJ1-2 TRBV6-1 TGTGCCAGCAGTCCCGGGACACTTGCTAACTATGGCTACACCTTC CASSPGTLANYGYTF
. . TRBJ2-1 TRBV6-5 TGTGCCAGCAAACGGTCGCTTTACAATGAGCAGTTCTTC CASKRSLYNEQFF
TRBD2 . TRBJ2-3 TRBV29-1 TGCAGCGTTGGGGGCCTAGCGGGAGATACGCAGTATTTT CSVGGLAGDTQYF
. . TRBJ2-7 TRBV9 TGTGCCAGCACTGAGGGGTCCCTACCCGGCGAGCAGTACTTC CASTEGSLPGEQYF
. . TRBJ2-1 TRBV5-4 TGTGCCAGCAGCTTGGGTACCAATGAGCAGTTCTTC CASSLGTNEQFF
. . TRBJ2-5 TRBV29-1 TGCAGCGTTGGCAGGGGGGGCCAGCGAGAGACCCAGTACTTC CSVGRGGQRETQYF
. . TRBJ2-5 TRBV2 TGTGCCAGCTTCGGGGTCCAAGAGACCCAGTACTTC CASFGVQETQYF
TRBD2 . TRBJ2-3 TRBV28 TGTGCCAGCAGTTTTTGGGGACTAGCGGGAGAAACAGATACGCAGTATTTT CASSFWGLAGETDTQYF
. . TRBJ1-5 TRBV4-1 TGCGCCAGCAGCCAAGTCCTCCTCCGACAGGACAATCAGCCCCAGCATTTT CASSQVLLRQDNQPQHF
. . TRBJ1-1 TRBV2 TGTGCCAGCAGGCAGGAGAGTAAGGGCACTGAAGCTTTCTTT CASRQESKGTEAFF
. . TRBJ1-3 TRBV5-6 TGTGCCAGCAGCTTGTTTTCAAGCCCTGGAAACACCATATATTTT CASSLFSSPGNTIYF
TRBD1 once TRBJ2-2 TRBV7-8 TGTGCCAGCAGCTTAGAGGGGACAGGGAGGATCGGGGAGCTGTTTTTT CASSLEGTGRIGELFF
. . TRBJ1-2 TRBV28 TGTGCCAGCTCGGCCGGGACACAATCTCGGGCAGCCTACACCTTC CASSAGTQSRAAYTF
TRBD1 . TRBJ2-7 TRBV2 TGTGCCAGCAGTGACGAACAGGGGGACGAGCAGTACTTC CASSDEQGDEQYF
. . TRBJ1-2 TRBV5-4 TGTGCCAGCAGCTTTATTGAGCCTAACTATGGCTACACCTTC CASSFIEPNYGYTF
. . TRBJ2-3 TRBV11-2 TGTGCCAGCAGCTTATTGGCAGGCCGCACAGATACGCAGTATTTT CASSLLAGRTDTQYF
TRBD1 . TRBJ1-1 TRBV9 TGTGCCAGCAGCGTAGCGGTGGGACAGGGGGAGACTGAAGCTTTCTTT CASSVAVGQGETEAFF
. . TRBJ2-7 TRBV29-1 TGCAGCGTTGAAGATCAAGGTTACGAGCAGTACTTC CSVEDQGYEQYF
. . TRBJ2-7 TRBV10-1 TGCGCCAGCAGTGGATCAGACGAGCAGTACTTC CASSGSDEQYF
TRBD1 . TRBJ2-5 TRBV5-1 TGCGCCAGCAGCCCCCGACAGGGAGAGACCCAGTACTTC CASSPRQGETQYF
. . TRBJ1-5 TRBV6-1 TGTGCCAGCAGAAGGGCAGCAGGGAACGGACAGCCCCAGCATTTT CASRRAAGNGQPQHF
TRBD1 . TRBJ1-2 TRBV5-8 TGTGCCAGCAGCCCACGGGACAGGTCCTACCTCCACTATGGCTACACCTTC CASSPRDRSYLHYGYTF
TRBD2 once TRBJ2-1 TRBV9 TGTGCCAGCAGCGTAGTGGGGACTAGCGGCTACAATGAGCAGTTCTTC CASSVVGTSGYNEQFF
. . TRBJ2-5 TRBV9 TGTGCCAGCAGCGTAGGGCTGAAGGAGACCCAGTACTTC CASSVGLKETQYF
TRBD1 . TRBJ1-1 TRBV18 TGTGCCAGCTCACCGACGACAGGGGGGTTCGCTGAAGCTTTCTTT CASSPTTGGFAEAFF
TRBD1 . TRBJ2-7 TRBV30 TGTGCCTGGGGACAGGGGAAAGCCTACGAGCAGTACTTC CAWGQGKAYEQYF